This TCR beta chain was profiled in a study of cytomegalovirus exposure and HLA in healthy donors. This CDR3 contains 16 residues. Trimming left V 2 bases short and J 0 bases short, with 8 bases between. Germline V gene sequence: CDR1 SGHTA, CDR2 FQGNSA. The primer mix had 60 Vbeta and 13 Jbeta primers. Libraries were prepared by immunoSEQ multiplex PCR; TCRdb keeps only in-frame clonotypes and omits some of them. The table lists 55,000 to 65,000 clones, 60% to 85% of them singletons. A note on this clone: The antigen is not known.

Study outcomes and limitations: According to the study, 150 to 200 TCR beta chains were cytomegalovirus-associated. Confirmation in vitro established that three CMV-associated chains were specific for CMV antigens.

The material sequenced was PBMCs. The V gene is TRBV7-2, the J gene TRBJ2-6; no firm D call. The receptor was isolated from a woman in her 40s in good health and CMV-seropositive. CDR3 sequence: CASSLPPGSGANVLTF. CDR3 DNA: TGTGCCAGCAGCTTACCCCCGGGCTCTGGGGCCAACGTCCTGACTTTC.